This T cell receptor beta chain was found in a study of shared clonotypes between healthy human individuals. As defined, naive CD8 cells were CD45RO-negative and positively selected for CCR7, with terminally differentiated effector memory CD45RA+ cells excluded. Healthy HIV-negative adults without recent acute infections or vaccinations served as donors. Study results and caveats: The study sampled only blood, and tissue repertoires likely differ. Among donors, the sharing of clonotypes was expected to be influenced by sequencing depth.

About this clone itself: Its antigen is not known.

Original processing notes: From ImmunoSEQ came sequences covering only the junction and carrying no quality scores, so filtering differed. The table came from immunoSEQ multiplex PCR; TCRdb's copy has only in-frame clones and leaves some out. That table gives V, J and clone size, and the DNA gave D and trimming. The sample carries more than 500,000 clones, 95% recorded once. This CDR3 has 11 amino acids. The V gene's germline CDR1 is PRHDT and CDR2 FYEKMQ (reference sequence). The V end lost 5 bases, the J end lost 9 bases, and 10 bases lay between the germline ends. The sequencing input was naive CD8+ T cells sorted from blood. The chain recombines TRBV13 with TRBJ1-1; no firm D call. This clonotype was obtained from a woman aged 25 to 39 in good health. CDR3 nucleotides: TGTGCCAGCAGCCAACAACTGAAAGCTTTCTTT. It specifies CASSQQLKAFF.